This T cell receptor (beta chain) is drawn from a study of T cell repertoires in cytomegalovirus infection. Study in general: CMV epitopes used comprised recently identified HLA-C-restricted ones and well-studied HLA-B-restricted ones. Indicated by public TCR beta signatures were CMV infection and matching HLA type.

Between the trimmed V and J ends, which lost 3 bases and 8 bases, there was a span of 7 bases. The CDR3 sequence is 12 residues long. Looked up from germline, CDR1 is MNHEY and CDR2 is SMNVEV (reference sequence). Via MiXCR, TCRdb re-called the reads, giving one row per CDR3 protein. Here the sample spans 750,000 to 950,000 distinct CDR3 sequences, 25% to 35% being singletons. Only a few counts were recorded for this clonotype. Its target is unknown. Sample: cultured CD8+ T cells from PBMCs, taken from culture after CMV antigen stimulation. The rearrangement links TRBV27 to TRBJ2-2; D not resolved. This receptor was taken from a human donor in good health (CMV status not recorded). Some clones in this sample may be carry-over from other donors' samples. CDR3 sequence reads: CASSFGLGELFF. CDR3 sequence (DNA): TGTGCCAGCAGTTTTGGGCTGGGGGAGCTGTTTTTT.